This T cell receptor beta chain stems from a study of Ad26.COV2.S vaccination and SARS-CoV-2 variants. Whole-study results and caveats: Analytic work on TCR breadth and depth might have understated the full extent of total T cell responses.

This clone appeared a single time. The antigen is not known. Assay: immunoSEQ multiplex PCR; the TCRdb copy retains only in-frame clones and omits some. This repertoire shows 350,000 to 450,000 clones, about 92% found once; its top ten account for roughly 3.9%. V gave up 2 bases and J gave up 3 bases; unmatched junction bases: 3. The CDR3 contains 15 residues. Germline CDR1 and CDR2: LNHDA and SQIVND (reference sequence). The sample in question was peripheral blood, obtained after recovery from COVID-19. This TCR derives from a human donor who had recovered from COVID-19. The chain links TRBV19 to TRBJ1-4; TRBD1 aligns across 7 bases. CDR3 residues: CASSITGVANEKLFF. CDR3 DNA sequence: TGTGCCAGTAGTATAACAGGGGTAGCTAATGAAAAACTGTTTTTT.